This T cell receptor beta chain was sequenced for a study of regulatory T cells in long-lasting Graves disease. This CDR3 contains 16 residues. V lost 3 bases to trimming and J lost 8 bases; unmatched junction nucleotides: 10. Germline CDR1 and CDR2: KGHDR and SFDVKD. Specified time point: newly diagnosed GD, antithyroid drugs for less than 3 months. Extracted PBMC RNA gave rise to the TCR library. Investigators prepared the TCR beta libraries by applying iRepertoire HTBI primers and Arm-PCR of CDR3 regions. TCRdb itself ran the multiplex PCR reads through MiXCR, one entry per CDR3 protein. The sample records 680,000 or so distinct CDR3 sequences, 16% being singletons. Another study also made use of these data, one on T cells in Graves' hyperthyroidism and ophthalmopathy. That paper adds: The patients, who ranged from 18 to 65 in age, presented with newly diagnosed hyperthyroidism lasting under 2 months. The model predicted ophthalmopathy a median around six months before onset.

The TCR comes from a woman aged 25-40 years with Graves disease. The chain uses TRBV24-1 and TRBJ2-1; 9 bases align to TRBD2. This specimen consisted of peripheral blood mononuclear cells (PBMCs), obtained at new diagnosis, from a patient treated with antithyroid drugs. In DNA form, the CDR3 reads TGTGCCACCAGTGATGACACCGGGACTAGCCCCTATGAGCAGTTCTTC. It specifies CATSDDTGTSPYEQFF.